The 20 T cell receptor beta chains below were found in one sample sequenced in a study of metastatic and nonmetastatic thyroid tumors. TCRdb reanalyzed the PCR reads via MiXCR. The profile covers 20,000 to 25,000 clones, with 10% to 15% appearing a single time and 6.2% taken by the ten largest. Nobody among the patients had been given any treatment before thyroid surgery. Material: blood. These receptors came from a male donor with papillary thyroid cancer or a benign thyroid nodule (not recorded which). Some clones in this sample may be carry-over from other donors' samples.

By its share, this clone is medium-sized. The chain links TRBV12-5 to TRBJ2-7; TRBD1 matches at 7 bases. The CDR3 extends over 14 amino acids. V shed 6 bases, J shed 2 bases, and the junction held 7 bases outside the gene matches. CDR1 and CDR2 (germline): LGHNT, FRNRAP. CDR3 in amino acids: CASGRRQGPYEQYF. In nucleotides, the CDR3 is TGTGCTAGTGGCCGCCGACAGGGCCCCTACGAGCAGTACTTC. Full variable domain (remainder filled in from reference TRBV12-5 and TRBJ2-7): DARVTQTPRHKVTEMGQEVTMRCQPILGHNTVFWYRQTMMQGLELLAYFRNRAPLDDSGMPKDRFSAEMPDATLATLKIQPSEPRDSAVYFCASGRRQGPYEQYFGPGTRLTVT.

This clone was seen many times. This chain links TRBV9 with TRBJ1-6; maybe TRBD1 (5 bases). Germline values: CDR1 SGDLS, CDR2 YYNGEE. V lost 2 bases, J lost 10 bases, and 16 bases lay in between. CDR3 length: 15 amino acids. The CDR3 DNA follows: TGTGCCAGCAGCGTTACGGGGGAGGGTGGATCACCCCTCCACTTT. The encoded protein is CASSVTGEGGSPLHF. The full variable domain, in which reference TRBV9 and TRBJ1-6 provide the parts outside the CDR3, is DSGVTQTPKHLITATGQRVTLRCSPRSGDLSVYWYQQSLDQGLQFLIQYYNGEERAKGNILERFSAQQFPDLHSELNLSSLELGDSALYFCASSVTGEGGSPLHFGNGTRLTVT.

By share, this clone counts as medium-sized. The V call is TRBV12-3 or TRBV12-4, the J call TRBJ2-3; D possibly corresponds to TRBD2 (5 bases). The CDR3 contains 17 residues. Trimming took off 5 bases at V and 1 base at J, with 19 bases between the two ends. The DNA for the CDR3 is TGTGCCAGCAGTCTACCAGCCGGGGAGCGGCGCACAGATACGCAGTATTTT. Translated: CASSLPAGERRTDTQYF.

This clone was seen only a few times. The chain employs TRBV5-6 and TRBJ1-2; the D gene is possibly TRBD1 (5 bases). The germline V gene encodes CDR1 SGHDT and CDR2 YYEEEE. V lost 2 bases, J lost 8 bases, and 16 bases lay in between. The CDR3 has 14 residues. CDR3 residues: CASSLGTAPSGYTF. The CDR3 bases are TGTGCCAGCAGCTTAGGGACGGCCCCCTCGGGCTACACCTTC.

The rearrangement links TRBV20-1 to TRBJ2-2; D not resolved. Germline lookup yields CDR1 DFQATT and CDR2 SNEGSKA (reference sequence). V shed 5 bases and J shed 5 bases, with 12 bases lying between them. The CDR3 has 13 amino acids. Here the CDR3 reads CSAHFRGTGELFF. Written as DNA, the CDR3 is TGCAGTGCTCACTTCAGAGGAACCGGGGAGCTGTTTTTT.

This clone was detected only a few times. This same CDR3 is encoded by further DNA sequences in the sample. J is TRBJ2-7 and V is TRBV5-1; D is undetermined. The germline V and J ends were trimmed by 1 base and 3 bases, with 8 bases remaining between them. Germline CDR1 reads SGHRS; CDR2 reads YFSETQ. This CDR3 comprises 13 residues. DNA of the CDR3: TGCGCCAGCAGCTTGCACCCCAGCTACGAGCAGTACTTC. The encoded protein is CASSLHPSYEQYF.

This clone was detected ten times or more. A read error may be the cause here, since a much bigger clone is one base away. The rearrangement joins TRBV6-2 or TRBV6-3 to TRBJ2-7; weak D call: TRBD2 (5 bases). This CDR3 is 15 amino acids long. V was shortened by 4 bases and J by 3 bases, with 16 bases between the two germline ends. CDR1 is MNHEY and CDR2 is SVGEGT in the germline V gene. The CDR3 here is CASSCGRGVNYEQYF. CDR3 in DNA: TGTGCCAGCAGTTGCGGTCGGGGAGTGAACTACGAGCAGTACTTC.

There are many counts of this clone. The chain joins TRBV5-6 to TRBJ2-5; D call uncertain. Germline lookup yields CDR1 SGHDT and CDR2 YYEEEE. CDR3 size: 15 residues. Trimming removed 2 bases at V and 0 bases at J, with 11 bases between. The CDR3 region is CASSLLMGNQETQYF. The CDR3 DNA sequence: TGTGCCAGCAGCTTACTTATGGGGAACCAAGAGACCCAGTACTTC.

This clone was seen repeatedly, ten times or more. This chain connects TRBV5-1 to TRBJ2-5; 7 positions agree with TRBD2. The germline CDR1 and CDR2 sequences are SGHRS and YFSETQ. Trimming took 3 bases from V and 4 from J; bases not matched to a gene: 6. The CDR3 length is 14 residues. CDR3 nucleotides: TGCGCCAGCAGCTCGGGGACTATCGCAGAGACCCAGTACTTC. This gives the protein CASSSGTIAETQYF.

The chain combines TRBV7-8 with TRBJ1-5, with D possibly being TRBD1 (6 bases). The ends were cut back, 5 bases at V and 0 bases at J, with 17 bases in the middle. This CDR3 contains 17 residues. CDR1 SGHVS and CDR2 FQNEAQ come from the germline V gene. CDR3 bases: TGTGCCAGCAGCCAGTGGGGGGGGCAAAGTAGCAATCAGCCCCAGCATTTT. Its protein product is CASSQWGGQSSNQPQHF.

This clone occurred many times. Possible read error: a much larger clone is one base away. The same CDR3 can be traced to other DNA sequences in this sample. The chain is built from TRBV29-1 and TRBJ2-1; 11 bases agree with TRBD2. The CDR3 spans 13 residues. In germline, CDR1 is SQVTM, CDR2 ANQGSEA. V trimming: 3 bases; J trimming: 9 bases; junction bases outside the gene matches: 4. CDR3 protein: CSVESLAGVEQFF. The CDR3 nucleotides read TGCAGCGTTGAGTCACTAGCGGGGGTTGAGCAGTTCTTC.

This clone occurred many times. CDR3 amino acids: CASSPPGQGGFETQYF. CDR3 sequence (DNA): TGTGCCAGCAGTCCCCCGGGACAGGGAGGATTCGAGACCCAGTACTTC. The rearrangement links TRBV5-4 to TRBJ2-5; 9 positions match TRBD1. V gave up 5 bases and J gave up 5 bases; unmatched junction bases: 13. This CDR3 comprises 16 residues. Per the germline V gene, CDR1 is SGHNT and CDR2 is YYREEE (reference sequence).

This clone was observed many times. One base away lies a much larger clone, so this may be a sequencing read error. V usage is TRBV19 and J usage is TRBJ1-1, with 9 bases aligning to TRBD1. The CDR3 runs 14 residues. Germline CDR1 LNHDA, CDR2 SQIVND (reference sequence). The CDR3 region is CASRDRARNTGAFF. The DNA of the CDR3 is TGTGCCAGTCGGGACAGGGCTAGGAACACTGGAGCTTTCTTT.

Only a few counts were recorded for this clone. This chain links TRBV27 with TRBJ2-1; no reliable D call. This CDR3 is built from 15 residues. The V end was cut by 4 bases, the J end by 13 bases, with 23 bases between. Germline CDR1 is MNHEY and CDR2 is SMNVEV (reference sequence). The CDR3 nucleotides are TGTGCCAGCAGTTCTCTACCTTTCCAGGCTGCGACACAGTTCTTC. It is translated as CASSSLPFQAATQFF.

This clone was observed at least ten times. This could be a read error, since a much larger clone is one nucleotide away. The same CDR3 also results from other DNA sequences found in this sample. The rearrangement joins TRBV19 to TRBJ2-7; D is perhaps TRBD2 (7 bases). The CDR3 extends over 14 amino acids. Germline CDR1 and CDR2: LNHDA and SQIVND (reference sequence). The CDR3 DNA sequence: TGTGCCAGCAGTATAAGTACAGGGAGGGGCGAGCAGTACTTC. This gives the protein CASSISTGRGEQYF.

This clone appeared many times. The chain couples TRBV7-8 to TRBJ2-7; 9 bases are shared with TRBD1. J lost 3 bases, V lost 5 bases, and 11 bases had no gene match. The CDR3 contains 16 residues. Germline-derived CDR1 and CDR2 are SGHVS and FQNEAQ. The CDR3 coding sequence is TGTGCCAGCAGCCTTCCGGGACAGGGATCCCTCTACGAGCAGTACTTC. It encodes CASSLPGQGSLYEQYF. The full variable domain, its missing parts supplied by reference TRBV7-8 and TRBJ2-7, is GAGVSQSPRYKVAKRGQDVALRCDPISGHVSLFWYQQALGQGPEFLTYFQNEAQLDKSGLPSDRFFAERPEGSVSTLKIQRTQQEDSAVYLCASSLPGQGSLYEQYFGPGTRLTVT.

Relative to its sample, this clone is medium-sized (0.01 to 0.1%). This chain's CDR3 is CASSFPRLAGEQFF. The CDR3 coding sequence is TGTGCCAGCAGTTTCCCCCGACTAGCTGGTGAGCAGTTCTTC. The chain employs TRBV6-1 and TRBJ2-1, with 7 bases aligning to TRBD2. With V trimmed by 5 bases and J by 9 bases, 10 bases remained unmatched. The CDR3 is 14 residues long. Germline V gene data show CDR1 as MNHNS and CDR2 as SASEGT.

The chain joins TRBV11-3 to TRBJ2-3, with unresolved D. Germline V gives CDR1 SGHNT, CDR2 YENEEA. The length of the CDR3 is 13 residues. The V gene lost 3 bases and the J gene lost 2 bases, with 6 bases spanning the gap. The CDR3 nucleotides are TGTGCCAGCAGCTTGGTTTTCACAGATACGCAGTATTTT. Translated: CASSLVFTDTQYF.

At least ten counts were recorded for this clone. This chain links TRBV5-1 with TRBJ2-1, with D unresolved. CDR1 and CDR2 (germline): SGHRS, YFSETQ. This CDR3 is built from 18 residues. Deletions cut 0 bases from V and 0 bases from J, with 16 bases between. The CDR3 spells CASSLAGRNEPSYNEQFF. The CDR3 bases are TGCGCCAGCAGCTTGGCCGGCCGAAATGAGCCCTCCTACAATGAGCAGTTCTTC.

There are many counts of this clone. V gene TRBV18 combines with J gene TRBJ2-1; TRBD2 matches at 8 bases. Losses at the gene ends were 2 bases for V and 2 bases for J; bases not matched to a gene: 2. In germline, CDR1 is KGHSH, CDR2 LQKENI. The CDR3 runs to 15 residues. CDR3 sequence reads: CASSPAGGPYNEQFF. CDR3 nucleotide sequence: TGTGCCAGCTCACCAGCGGGAGGTCCCTACAATGAGCAGTTCTTC.